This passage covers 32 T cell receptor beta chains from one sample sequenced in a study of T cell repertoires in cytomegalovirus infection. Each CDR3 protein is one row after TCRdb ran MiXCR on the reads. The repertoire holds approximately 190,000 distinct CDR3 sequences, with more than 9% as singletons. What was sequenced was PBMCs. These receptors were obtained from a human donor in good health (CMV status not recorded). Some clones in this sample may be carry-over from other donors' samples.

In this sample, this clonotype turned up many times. This chain's CDR3 is CASSSPGQANTEAFF. The CDR3 nucleotides read TGTGCCAGCAGTTCCCCGGGACAAGCGAACACTGAAGCTTTCTTT. V and J are TRBV28 and TRBJ1-1, with a tentative D call TRBD1 (6 bases). Trimming pared 4 bases from V and 1 base from J, leaving 13 bases between. Germline V CDR1 and CDR2: MDHEN, SYDVKM. The CDR3 contains 15 residues.

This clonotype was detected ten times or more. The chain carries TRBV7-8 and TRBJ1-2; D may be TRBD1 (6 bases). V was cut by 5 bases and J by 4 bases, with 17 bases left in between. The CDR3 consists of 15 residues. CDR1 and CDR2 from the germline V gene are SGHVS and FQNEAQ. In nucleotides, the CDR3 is TGTGCCAGCAGCCAGAATACAGGGATCTCCTATGGCTACACCTTC. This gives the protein CASSQNTGISYGYTF. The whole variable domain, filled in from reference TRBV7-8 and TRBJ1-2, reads GAGVSQSPRYKVAKRGQDVALRCDPISGHVSLFWYQQALGQGPEFLTYFQNEAQLDKSGLPSDRFFAERPEGSVSTLKIQRTQQEDSAVYLCASSQNTGISYGYTFGSGTRLTVV.

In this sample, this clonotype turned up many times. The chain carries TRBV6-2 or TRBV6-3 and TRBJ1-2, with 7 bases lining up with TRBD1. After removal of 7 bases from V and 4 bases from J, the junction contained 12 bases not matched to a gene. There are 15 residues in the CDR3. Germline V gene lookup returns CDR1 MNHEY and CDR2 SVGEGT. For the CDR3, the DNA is TGTGCCAGCATTCGCTCCCGGACAGGCTCCTATGGCTACACCTTC. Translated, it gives CASIRSRTGSYGYTF.

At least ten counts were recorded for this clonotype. This CDR3 is CASSFAGQGGNQPQHF. The CDR3 DNA reads TGTGCCAGCAGCTTCGCCGGACAGGGGGGCAATCAGCCCCAGCATTTT. This rearrangement joins TRBV7-2 to TRBJ1-5, with TRBD1 matching 10 bases. V trimming: 3 bases; J trimming: 2 bases; junction bases outside the gene matches: 4. Per germline, CDR1 SGHTA and CDR2 FQGNSA. The CDR3 loop spans 16 amino acids.

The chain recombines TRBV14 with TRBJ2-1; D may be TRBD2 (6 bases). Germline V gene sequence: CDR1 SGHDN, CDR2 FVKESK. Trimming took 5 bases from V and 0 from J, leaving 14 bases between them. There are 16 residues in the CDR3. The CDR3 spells CASSARDGSSYNEQFF. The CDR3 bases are TGTGCCAGCAGCGCGCGGGACGGGAGCTCCTACAATGAGCAGTTCTTC. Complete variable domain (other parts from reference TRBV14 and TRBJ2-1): EAGVTQFPSHSVIEKGQTVTLRCDPISGHDNLYWYRRVMGKEIKFLLHFVKESKQDESGMPNNRFLAERTGGTYSTLKVQPAELEDSGVYFCASSARDGSSYNEQFFGPGTRLTVL.

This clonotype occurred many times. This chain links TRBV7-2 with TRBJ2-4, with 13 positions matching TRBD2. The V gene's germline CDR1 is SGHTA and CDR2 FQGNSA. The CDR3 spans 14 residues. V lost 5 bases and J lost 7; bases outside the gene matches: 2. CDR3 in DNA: TGTGCCAGCAGCCCGGGACTAGCGGGGAACATTCAGTACTTC. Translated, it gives CASSPGLAGNIQYF.

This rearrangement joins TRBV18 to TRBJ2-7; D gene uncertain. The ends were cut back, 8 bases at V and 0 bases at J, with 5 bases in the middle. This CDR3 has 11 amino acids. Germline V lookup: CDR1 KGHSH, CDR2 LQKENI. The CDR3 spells CASGSSYEQYF. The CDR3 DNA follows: TGTGCCAGCGGAAGCTCCTACGAGCAGTACTTC.

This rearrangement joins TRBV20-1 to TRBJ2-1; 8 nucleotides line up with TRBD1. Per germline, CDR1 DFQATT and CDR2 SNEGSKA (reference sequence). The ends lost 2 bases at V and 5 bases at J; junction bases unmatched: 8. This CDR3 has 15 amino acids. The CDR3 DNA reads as TGCAGTGCTAGAAGACAGGGGAGAAGGGACAATGAGCAGTTCTTC. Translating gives CSARRQGRRDNEQFF.

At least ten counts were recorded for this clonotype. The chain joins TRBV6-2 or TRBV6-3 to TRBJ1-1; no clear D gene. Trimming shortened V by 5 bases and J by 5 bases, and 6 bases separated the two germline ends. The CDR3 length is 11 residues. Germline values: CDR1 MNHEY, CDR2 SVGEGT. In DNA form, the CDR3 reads TGTGCCAGCAGTCCTAGGACTGAAGCTTTCTTT. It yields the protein CASSPRTEAFF.

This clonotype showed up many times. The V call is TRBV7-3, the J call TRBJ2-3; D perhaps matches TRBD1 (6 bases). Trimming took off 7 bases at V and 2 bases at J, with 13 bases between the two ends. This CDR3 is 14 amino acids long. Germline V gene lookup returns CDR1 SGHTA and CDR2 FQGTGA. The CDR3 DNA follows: TGTGCCAGCAACACAGGACAGACCACAGATACGCAGTATTTT. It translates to CASNTGQTTDTQYF.

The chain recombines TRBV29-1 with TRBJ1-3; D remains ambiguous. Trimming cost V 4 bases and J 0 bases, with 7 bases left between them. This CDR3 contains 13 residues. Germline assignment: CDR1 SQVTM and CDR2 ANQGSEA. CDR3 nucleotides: TGCAGCGTTGGGTCCGGCTCTGGAAACACCATATATTTT. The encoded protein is CSVGSGSGNTIYF.

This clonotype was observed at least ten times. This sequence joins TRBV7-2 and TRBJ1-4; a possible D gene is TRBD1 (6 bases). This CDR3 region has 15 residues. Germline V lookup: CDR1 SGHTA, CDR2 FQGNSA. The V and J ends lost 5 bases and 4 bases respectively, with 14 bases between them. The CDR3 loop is CASSPNRALNEKLFF. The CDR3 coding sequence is TGTGCCAGCAGCCCGAACAGGGCGCTTAATGAAAAACTGTTTTTT.

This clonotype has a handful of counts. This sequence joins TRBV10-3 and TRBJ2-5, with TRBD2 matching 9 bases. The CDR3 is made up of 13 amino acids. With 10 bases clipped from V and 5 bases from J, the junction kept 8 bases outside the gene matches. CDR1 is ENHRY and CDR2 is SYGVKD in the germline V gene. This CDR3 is CATSSGTGETQYF. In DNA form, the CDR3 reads TGTGCCACATCTAGCGGGACGGGGGAGACCCAGTACTTC.

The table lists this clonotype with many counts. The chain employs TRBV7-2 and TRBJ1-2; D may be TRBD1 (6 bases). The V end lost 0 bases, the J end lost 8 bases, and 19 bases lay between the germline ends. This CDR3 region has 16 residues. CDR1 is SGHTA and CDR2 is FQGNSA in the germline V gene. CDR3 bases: TGTGCCAGCAGCTTAGCACCTTTGGGGGGCGCGAGGGGCTACACCTTC. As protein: CASSLAPLGGARGYTF.

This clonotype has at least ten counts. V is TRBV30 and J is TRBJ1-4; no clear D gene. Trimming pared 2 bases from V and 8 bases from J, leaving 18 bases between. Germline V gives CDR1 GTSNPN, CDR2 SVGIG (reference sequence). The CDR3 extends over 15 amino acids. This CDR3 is CAWSPRISSGEKLFF. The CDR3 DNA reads TGTGCCTGGAGTCCCCGGATCAGTTCGGGCGAAAAACTGTTTTTT.

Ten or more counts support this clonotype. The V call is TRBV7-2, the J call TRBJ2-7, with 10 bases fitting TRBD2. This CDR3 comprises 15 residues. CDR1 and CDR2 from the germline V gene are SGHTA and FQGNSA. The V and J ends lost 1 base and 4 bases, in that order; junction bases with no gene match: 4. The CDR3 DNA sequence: TGTGCCAGCAGCTTAGAACTAGCGGGATCTTACGAGCAGTACTTC. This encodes CASSLELAGSYEQYF.

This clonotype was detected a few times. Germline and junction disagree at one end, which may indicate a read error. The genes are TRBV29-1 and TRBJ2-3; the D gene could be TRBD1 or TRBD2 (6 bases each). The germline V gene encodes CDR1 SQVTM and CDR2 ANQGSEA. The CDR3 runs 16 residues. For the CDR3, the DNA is TGCAGCGTTGAAGCCGAACGGGGCCGGGGGCAAGATATGCAGTATTTT. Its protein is CSVEAERGRGQDMQYF.

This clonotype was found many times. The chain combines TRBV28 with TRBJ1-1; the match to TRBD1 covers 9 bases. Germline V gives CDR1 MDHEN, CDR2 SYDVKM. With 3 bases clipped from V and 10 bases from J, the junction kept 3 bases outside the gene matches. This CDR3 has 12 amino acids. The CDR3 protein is CASSLRQGGAFF. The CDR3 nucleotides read TGTGCCAGCAGTTTGAGACAGGGGGGAGCTTTCTTT.

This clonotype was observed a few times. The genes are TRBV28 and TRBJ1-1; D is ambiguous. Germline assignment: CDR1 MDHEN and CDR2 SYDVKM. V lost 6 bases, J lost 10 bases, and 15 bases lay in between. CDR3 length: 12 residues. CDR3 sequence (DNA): TGTGCCAGCAGGCTGCGAGAGATGCGAGCTTTCTTT. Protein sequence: CASRLREMRAFF.

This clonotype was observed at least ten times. The CDR3 is CASSPLPGPEQFF. The CDR3 DNA sequence: TGTGCCAGCTCACCACTGCCGGGGCCGGAGCAGTTCTTC. This chain connects TRBV18 to TRBJ2-1; D may be TRBD1 or TRBD2 (5 bases each). V lost 1 base and J lost 10, with 11 bases in between. CDR1 KGHSH and CDR2 LQKENI come from the germline V gene. The CDR3 loop spans 13 amino acids.

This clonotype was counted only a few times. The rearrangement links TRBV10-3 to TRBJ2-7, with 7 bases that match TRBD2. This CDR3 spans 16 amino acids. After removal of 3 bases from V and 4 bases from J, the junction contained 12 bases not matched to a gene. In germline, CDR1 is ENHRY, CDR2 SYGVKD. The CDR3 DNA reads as TGTGCCATCAGTGAAGTCATCTGGCGGGGGAGGTACGAGCAGTACTTC. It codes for CAISEVIWRGRYEQYF.

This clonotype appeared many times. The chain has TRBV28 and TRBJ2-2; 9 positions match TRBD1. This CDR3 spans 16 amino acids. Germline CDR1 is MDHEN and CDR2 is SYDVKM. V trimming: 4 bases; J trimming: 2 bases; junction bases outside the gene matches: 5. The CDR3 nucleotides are TGTGCCAGCAGTTCGGAGACAGGGGGAAACACCGGGGAGCTGTTTTTT. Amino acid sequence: CASSSETGGNTGELFF.

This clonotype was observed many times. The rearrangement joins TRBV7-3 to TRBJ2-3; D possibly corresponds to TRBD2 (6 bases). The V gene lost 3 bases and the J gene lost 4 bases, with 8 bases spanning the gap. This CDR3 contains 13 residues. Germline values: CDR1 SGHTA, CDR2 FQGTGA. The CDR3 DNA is TGTGCCAGCAGCTTCGGGGAGGCAGATACGCAGTATTTT. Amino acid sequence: CASSFGEADTQYF.

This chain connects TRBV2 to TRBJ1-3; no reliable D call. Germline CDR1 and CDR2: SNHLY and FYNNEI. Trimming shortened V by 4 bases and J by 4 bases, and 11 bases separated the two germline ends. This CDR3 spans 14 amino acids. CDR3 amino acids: CASSGGGQGNTIYF. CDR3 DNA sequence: TGTGCCAGCAGTGGAGGAGGGCAAGGAAACACCATATATTTT.

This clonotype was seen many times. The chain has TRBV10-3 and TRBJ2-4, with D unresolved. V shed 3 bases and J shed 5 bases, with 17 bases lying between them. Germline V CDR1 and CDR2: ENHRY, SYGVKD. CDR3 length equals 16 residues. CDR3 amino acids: CAISDTIARDQNIQYF. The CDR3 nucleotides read TGTGCCATCAGTGACACGATAGCTCGAGACCAAAACATTCAGTACTTC.

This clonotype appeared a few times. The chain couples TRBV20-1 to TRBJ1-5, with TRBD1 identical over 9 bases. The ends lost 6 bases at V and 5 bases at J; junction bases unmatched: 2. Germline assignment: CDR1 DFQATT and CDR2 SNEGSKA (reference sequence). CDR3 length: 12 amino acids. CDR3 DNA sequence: TGCAGTGCGAGGACAGGGGATCAGCCCCAGCATTTT. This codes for CSARTGDQPQHF.

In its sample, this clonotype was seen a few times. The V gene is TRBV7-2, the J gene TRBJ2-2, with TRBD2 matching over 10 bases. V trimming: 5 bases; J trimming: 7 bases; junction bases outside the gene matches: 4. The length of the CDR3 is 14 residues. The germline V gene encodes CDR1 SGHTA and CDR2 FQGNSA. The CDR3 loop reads CASSATSGNGELFF. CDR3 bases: TGTGCCAGCAGCGCCACTAGCGGGAACGGGGAGCTGTTTTTT.

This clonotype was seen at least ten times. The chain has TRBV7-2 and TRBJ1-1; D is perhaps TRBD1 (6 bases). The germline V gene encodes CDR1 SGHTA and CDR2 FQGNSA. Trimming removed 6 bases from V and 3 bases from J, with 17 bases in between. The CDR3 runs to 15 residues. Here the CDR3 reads CASRTPLGGHTEAFF. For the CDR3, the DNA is TGTGCCAGCAGAACCCCTTTGGGGGGGCACACTGAAGCTTTCTTT. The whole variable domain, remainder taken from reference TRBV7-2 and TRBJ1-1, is GAGVSQSPSNKVTEKGKDVELRCDPISGHTALYWYRQSLGQGLEFLIYFQGNSAPDKSGLPSDRFSAERTGGSVSTLTIQRTQQEDSAVYLCASRTPLGGHTEAFFGQGTRLTVV.

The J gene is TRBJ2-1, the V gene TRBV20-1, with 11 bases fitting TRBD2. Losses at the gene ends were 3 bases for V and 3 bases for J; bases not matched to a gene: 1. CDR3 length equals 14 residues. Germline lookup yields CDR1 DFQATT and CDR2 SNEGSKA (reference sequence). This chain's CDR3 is CSARGLADYNEQFF. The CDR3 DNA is TGCAGTGCTAGGGGACTAGCGGACTACAATGAGCAGTTCTTC.

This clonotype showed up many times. CDR3 residues: CASSLEGGRRDGFNSPLHF. The CDR3, as DNA: TGTGCCAGCAGCTTGGAGGGCGGAAGGCGGGACGGATTTAATTCACCCCTCCACTTT. V and J are TRBV5-5 and TRBJ1-6, with a tentative D call TRBD1 (5 bases). Germline assignment: CDR1 SGHKS and CDR2 YYEKEE (reference sequence). This CDR3 is built from 19 residues. Trimming shortened V by 0 bases and J by 6 bases, and 22 bases separated the two germline ends.

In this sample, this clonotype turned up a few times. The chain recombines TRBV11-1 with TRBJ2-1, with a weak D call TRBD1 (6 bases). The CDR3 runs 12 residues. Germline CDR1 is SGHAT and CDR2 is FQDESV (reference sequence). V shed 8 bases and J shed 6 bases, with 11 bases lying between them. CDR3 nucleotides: TGTGCCAGCCGAAAGGGGGTCAATGAGCAGTTCTTC. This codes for CASRKGVNEQFF.

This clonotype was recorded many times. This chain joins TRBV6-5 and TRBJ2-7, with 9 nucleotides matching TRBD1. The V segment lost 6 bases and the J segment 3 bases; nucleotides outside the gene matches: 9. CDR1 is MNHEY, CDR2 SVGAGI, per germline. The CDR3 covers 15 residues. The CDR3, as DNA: TGTGCCAGCAGGCCCCCGGGACAGGGCGGCTACGAGCAGTACTTC. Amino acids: CASRPPGQGGYEQYF.